This T cell receptor beta chain stems from a study of OX40 agonist ivuxolimab in advanced cancers. Looking at the study overall: Melanoma, hepatocellular carcinoma, head and neck or renal cell cancer occurred in dose-escalation patients.

V gave up 1 base and J gave up 2 bases; unmatched junction bases: 5. CDR1 is SGHAT, CDR2 FQNNGV, per germline. This CDR3 is built from 16 residues. The data were produced by immunoSEQ multiplex PCR, yet TCRdb's version contains in-frame clones alone and is incomplete. Found here are under 85,000 clones, about 92% of them singletons; the top ten hold roughly 5%. With autoimmune disease history or systemic immunosuppression, patients were excluded. The receptor comes from an adult with an advanced solid tumor such as melanoma, head and neck, liver or kidney cancer. The input for sequencing was CD4+ or CD8+ T cells sorted from blood, taken in a trial of the OX40 agonist ivuxolimab. The rearrangement joins TRBV11-2 to TRBJ2-3, with 8 bases aligning to TRBD2. CDR3 residues: CASSLGGGRLTDTQYF. Written as DNA, the CDR3 is TGTGCCAGCAGCTTAGGAGGCGGGAGGCTCACAGATACGCAGTATTTT.